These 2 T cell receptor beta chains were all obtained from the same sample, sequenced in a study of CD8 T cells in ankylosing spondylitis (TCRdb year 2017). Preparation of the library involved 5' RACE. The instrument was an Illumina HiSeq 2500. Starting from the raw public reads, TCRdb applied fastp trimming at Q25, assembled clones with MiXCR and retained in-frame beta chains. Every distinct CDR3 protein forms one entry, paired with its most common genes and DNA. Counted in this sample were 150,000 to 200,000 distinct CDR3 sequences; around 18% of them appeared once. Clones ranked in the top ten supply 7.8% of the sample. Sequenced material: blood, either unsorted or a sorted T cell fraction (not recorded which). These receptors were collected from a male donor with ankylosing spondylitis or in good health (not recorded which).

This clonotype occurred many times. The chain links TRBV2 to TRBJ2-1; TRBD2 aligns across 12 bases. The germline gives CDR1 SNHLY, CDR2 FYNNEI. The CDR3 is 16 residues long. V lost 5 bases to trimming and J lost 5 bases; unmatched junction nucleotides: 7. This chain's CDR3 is CASSSRLAGDNNEQFF. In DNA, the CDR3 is TGTGCCAGCAGTTCTAGACTAGCGGGAGATAACAATGAGCAGTTCTTC.

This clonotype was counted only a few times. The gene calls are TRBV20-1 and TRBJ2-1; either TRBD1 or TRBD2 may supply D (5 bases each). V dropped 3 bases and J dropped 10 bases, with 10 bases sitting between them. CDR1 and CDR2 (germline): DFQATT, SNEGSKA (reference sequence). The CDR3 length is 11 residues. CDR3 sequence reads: CSASRGGEQFF. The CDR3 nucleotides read TGCAGTGCTAGTCGGGGCGGAGAGCAGTTCTTC.